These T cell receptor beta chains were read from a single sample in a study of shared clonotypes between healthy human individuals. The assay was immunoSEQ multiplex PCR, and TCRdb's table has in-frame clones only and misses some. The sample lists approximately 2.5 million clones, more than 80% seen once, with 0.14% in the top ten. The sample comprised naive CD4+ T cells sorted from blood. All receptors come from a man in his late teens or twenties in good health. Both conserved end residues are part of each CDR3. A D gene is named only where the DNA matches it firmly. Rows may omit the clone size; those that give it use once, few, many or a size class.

CDR3nt: TGTGCCAGCAGTGCGGCGGACAGACTTAATTCACCCCTCCACTTT
CDR3aa: CASSAADRLNSPLHF
d_gene: -
j_gene: TRBJ1-6
abundance: -
v_gene: TRBV6-5

CDR3nt: TGTGCCAGCAGCTTAGATCTTGGGGGGCTGGCCAAAAACATTCAGTACTTC
CDR3aa: CASSLDLGGLAKNIQYF
d_gene: -
j_gene: TRBJ2-4
abundance: once
v_gene: TRBV11-3

CDR3nt: TGTGCCAGCAGTCCCGGGACGTACTATGGCTACACCTTC
CDR3aa: CASSPGTYYGYTF
d_gene: -
j_gene: TRBJ1-2
abundance: -
v_gene: TRBV28

CDR3nt: TGTGCCAGCAGTGCAGGGGGCGTGTACTACGAGCAGTACTTC
CDR3aa: CASSAGGVYYEQYF
d_gene: TRBD1
j_gene: TRBJ2-7
abundance: -
v_gene: TRBV6-1

CDR3nt: TGTGCCAGTTCGCTGGCGGGAGGGCCAGATACGCAGTATTTT
CDR3aa: CASSLAGGPDTQYF
d_gene: TRBD2
j_gene: TRBJ2-3
abundance: -
v_gene: TRBV13

CDR3nt: TGTGCCAGTAGTACTGGGACTGTTTCTGGAAACACCATATATTTT
CDR3aa: CASSTGTVSGNTIYF
d_gene: -
j_gene: TRBJ1-3
abundance: -
v_gene: TRBV19

CDR3nt: TGTGCCAGCAGCCCTACTAGCGGGGGTAGCAATGAGCAGTTCTTC
CDR3aa: CASSPTSGGSNEQFF
d_gene: TRBD2
j_gene: TRBJ2-1
abundance: -
v_gene: TRBV7-3

CDR3nt: TGTGCCTCTAGACTAGCGGGGGGGCCGGATACGCAGTATTTT
CDR3aa: CASRLAGGPDTQYF
d_gene: TRBD2
j_gene: TRBJ2-3
abundance: -
v_gene: TRBV30

CDR3nt: TGCGCCAGCAGCTTGGGACTATCGAACTATGGCTACACCTTC
CDR3aa: CASSLGLSNYGYTF
d_gene: -
j_gene: TRBJ1-2
abundance: -
v_gene: TRBV5-1

CDR3nt: TGTGCCAGCAGTTTATTGGGACAGGGTTACGAGCAGTACTTC
CDR3aa: CASSLLGQGYEQYF
d_gene: TRBD1
j_gene: TRBJ2-7
abundance: -
v_gene: TRBV28

CDR3nt: TGCGCCAGCAGCCGGCGACAGGGCTCTGGGGCCAACGTCCTGACTTTC
CDR3aa: CASSRRQGSGANVLTF
d_gene: TRBD1
j_gene: TRBJ2-6
abundance: -
v_gene: TRBV5-1

CDR3nt: TGCGCCAGCAGCTTCCTAGCGGGGGGTGAGACCCAGTACTTC
CDR3aa: CASSFLAGGETQYF
d_gene: TRBD2
j_gene: TRBJ2-5
abundance: once
v_gene: TRBV5-1

CDR3nt: TGTGCCAGCGGACAGGGGGTCGCTTCACCCCTCCACTTT
CDR3aa: CASGQGVASPLHF
d_gene: TRBD1
j_gene: TRBJ1-6
abundance: -
v_gene: TRBV9

CDR3nt: TGCAGCGTTGCTGTTCGGAATGAGCAGTTCTTC
CDR3aa: CSVAVRNEQFF
d_gene: -
j_gene: TRBJ2-1
abundance: -
v_gene: TRBV29-1

CDR3nt: TGTGCCAGCAGCTCCACATTAGCGGGGGGGCCCCAGGGCCAAGAGACCCAGTACTTC
CDR3aa: CASSSTLAGGPQGQETQYF
d_gene: TRBD2
j_gene: TRBJ2-5
abundance: once
v_gene: TRBV13

CDR3nt: TGTGCCAGCAGCCATCCGGGGGCAGATACGCAGTATTTT
CDR3aa: CASSHPGADTQYF
d_gene: -
j_gene: TRBJ2-3
abundance: -
v_gene: TRBV5-4

CDR3nt: TGCGCCAGCAGTCTTAGCCAAGGGCCCCCAGATACGCAGTATTTT
CDR3aa: CASSLSQGPPDTQYF
d_gene: -
j_gene: TRBJ2-3
abundance: -
v_gene: TRBV5-1

CDR3nt: TGTGCCAGCAGTGAATCCAGGGGGGGGCCTAATGAGCAGTTCTTC
CDR3aa: CASSESRGGPNEQFF
d_gene: -
j_gene: TRBJ2-1
abundance: -
v_gene: TRBV25-1

CDR3nt: TGTGCCAGCAGTATCCCTCTAGCGGGGGCCTCCTACTTC
CDR3aa: CASSIPLAGASYF
d_gene: TRBD2
j_gene: TRBJ2-7
abundance: -
v_gene: TRBV28

CDR3nt: TGTGCCAGCAGTTTGCGTGGGGCCGGGAACACCGGGGAGCTGTTTTTT
CDR3aa: CASSLRGAGNTGELFF
d_gene: -
j_gene: TRBJ2-2
abundance: -
v_gene: TRBV27

CDR3nt: TGTGCCAGCTCACACGGACGGACAGGGGGCTCCTATAATTCACCCCTCCACTTT
CDR3aa: CASSHGRTGGSYNSPLHF
d_gene: TRBD1
j_gene: TRBJ1-6
abundance: -
v_gene: TRBV18

CDR3nt: TGTGCCAGCAGTACTACCCGGACAGCGGGGGGCCGAGAGTTCTTC
CDR3aa: CASSTTRTAGGREFF
d_gene: TRBD2
j_gene: TRBJ2-1
abundance: -
v_gene: TRBV6-1

CDR3nt: TGTGCCAGCAGTTACTCGACAGGGGGCGCATCCACTGAAGCTTTCTTT
CDR3aa: CASSYSTGGASTEAFF
d_gene: TRBD1
j_gene: TRBJ1-1
abundance: -
v_gene: TRBV6-6

CDR3nt: TGCGCCAGCAGTACAACAGATACGCAGTATTTT
CDR3aa: CASSTTDTQYF
d_gene: -
j_gene: TRBJ2-3
abundance: -
v_gene: TRBV10-1

CDR3nt: TGTGCCAGCAGCTTAGCGGGAGCCCCCGAGCAGTACTTC
CDR3aa: CASSLAGAPEQYF
d_gene: TRBD2
j_gene: TRBJ2-7
abundance: -
v_gene: TRBV5-5

CDR3nt: TGTGCCAGCAGCTTGGGAAGAGGCGGTGAGCAGTTCTTC
CDR3aa: CASSLGRGGEQFF
d_gene: -
j_gene: TRBJ2-1
abundance: -
v_gene: TRBV5-6

CDR3nt: TGTGCCAGCAGCTCACAGACAGGGTCTAACTATGGCTACACCTTC
CDR3aa: CASSSQTGSNYGYTF
d_gene: TRBD1
j_gene: TRBJ1-2
abundance: -
v_gene: TRBV11-2

CDR3nt: TGTGCCTGGAAAACACTGCCTTACCATCGACCGAACACCGGGGAGCTGTTTTTT
CDR3aa: CAWKTLPYHRPNTGELFF
d_gene: -
j_gene: TRBJ2-2
abundance: -
v_gene: TRBV30

CDR3nt: TGTGCCAGCAGTTCACCGGGACAGGGGGCTCGAAACACTGAAGCTTTCTTT
CDR3aa: CASSSPGQGARNTEAFF
d_gene: TRBD1
j_gene: TRBJ1-1
abundance: -
v_gene: TRBV27

CDR3nt: TGTGCCAGCAGCTTAGAGTGGGCTGAAGCTTTCTTT
CDR3aa: CASSLEWAEAFF
d_gene: -
j_gene: TRBJ1-1
abundance: -
v_gene: TRBV7-2

CDR3nt: TGTGCCAGCAGGGACAGGGGAAGGGACACTGAAGCTTTCTTT
CDR3aa: CASRDRGRDTEAFF
d_gene: TRBD1
j_gene: TRBJ1-1
abundance: -
v_gene: TRBV2

CDR3nt: TGCGCCAGCAGCCAAGCCGGACTAGCGGGACCCAATGAGCAGTTCTTC
CDR3aa: CASSQAGLAGPNEQFF
d_gene: TRBD2
j_gene: TRBJ2-1
abundance: -
v_gene: TRBV4-1

CDR3nt: TGTGCCAGCAGCTTAGTGGAGGTTTTCAATGAGCAGTTCTTC
CDR3aa: CASSLVEVFNEQFF
d_gene: -
j_gene: TRBJ2-1
abundance: -
v_gene: TRBV7-2

CDR3nt: TGTGCCAGCAGCTCTCAGAAGGGACAGGGGTACGAGCAGTACTTC
CDR3aa: CASSSQKGQGYEQYF
d_gene: TRBD1
j_gene: TRBJ2-7
abundance: -
v_gene: TRBV13

CDR3nt: TGTGCCTGGAGTGCAAGGAACTATGGCTACACCTTC
CDR3aa: CAWSARNYGYTF
d_gene: -
j_gene: TRBJ1-2
abundance: -
v_gene: TRBV30

CDR3nt: TGTGCCAGCAGTGAGGGCAAACAAGAGACCCAGTACTTC
CDR3aa: CASSEGKQETQYF
d_gene: -
j_gene: TRBJ2-5
abundance: -
v_gene: TRBV2

CDR3nt: TGTGCCAGCAGCTTAGGGGGAAGAAAGGATTCACCCCTCCACTTT
CDR3aa: CASSLGGRKDSPLHF
d_gene: -
j_gene: TRBJ1-6
abundance: -
v_gene: TRBV11-3

CDR3nt: TGTGCCAGCAGCATCCGGACAGGGGGCTCTGGAAACACCATATATTTT
CDR3aa: CASSIRTGGSGNTIYF
d_gene: TRBD1
j_gene: TRBJ1-3
abundance: -
v_gene: TRBV7-8

CDR3nt: TGTGCCAGTCTTAGCGGGGCTAGCACAGATACGCAGTATTTT
CDR3aa: CASLSGASTDTQYF
d_gene: TRBD2
j_gene: TRBJ2-3
abundance: -
v_gene: TRBV6-1

CDR3nt: TGCAGCGTACCCGACCGGGACAGGGGGCTTCTCGGCCCAAAGGCCCAGTACTTC
CDR3aa: CSVPDRDRGLLGPKAQYF
d_gene: TRBD1
j_gene: TRBJ2-5
abundance: -
v_gene: TRBV29-1

CDR3nt: TGTGCCAGCAGCGTAGGGGGACACTTATCGCTAGGGGCCAACGTCCTGACTTTC
CDR3aa: CASSVGGHLSLGANVLTF
d_gene: -
j_gene: TRBJ2-6
abundance: -
v_gene: TRBV9

CDR3nt: TGTGCCAGCTGGGCCTCCGGGACAGGGTTTACTGAAGCTTTCTTT
CDR3aa: CASWASGTGFTEAFF
d_gene: TRBD1
j_gene: TRBJ1-1
abundance: -
v_gene: TRBV19

CDR3nt: TGTGCCATCAGTGGGGCAGGGAATAATGAAAAACTGTTTTTT
CDR3aa: CAISGAGNNEKLFF
d_gene: -
j_gene: TRBJ1-4
abundance: -
v_gene: TRBV10-3

CDR3nt: TGTGCCAGCAGCTTGTACCGGGGATCAACAGATACGCAGTATTTT
CDR3aa: CASSLYRGSTDTQYF
d_gene: -
j_gene: TRBJ2-3
abundance: -
v_gene: TRBV5-8

CDR3nt: TGCAGCGTAGAGACTAGCGTGAGCACAGATACGCAGTATTTT
CDR3aa: CSVETSVSTDTQYF
d_gene: TRBD2
j_gene: TRBJ2-3
abundance: -
v_gene: TRBV29-1

CDR3nt: TGTGCCAGCAGTTATTCTTCTCCGGGACAGGGGTACGAGCAGTACTTC
CDR3aa: CASSYSSPGQGYEQYF
d_gene: TRBD1
j_gene: TRBJ2-7
abundance: -
v_gene: TRBV6-5